The source of this T cell receptor (beta chain) is a study of response to subunit inactivated influenza vaccine. Points from the study as a whole: Authors suggested few new T cells are recruited by each seasonal influenza vaccination.

This clonotype was seen only a few times. Antigen unknown. TCRdb called the RT-PCR reads again in MiXCR, with one record for every CDR3 protein. The sample yields roughly 500,000 distinct CDR3 sequences, 16% seen once. The CDR3 spans 16 residues. V lost 4 bases and J lost 2; bases outside the gene matches: 8. Germline values: CDR1 LNHDA, CDR2 SQIVND (reference sequence). This receptor was taken from a man aged 50-75 years who received an inactivated influenza vaccine. Sequencing was performed on CD4+ T cells sorted from PBMCs, taken around 2 years after vaccination. The chain uses TRBV19 and TRBJ2-7; 10 bases are a match to TRBD2. CDR3 loop: CASSNTGTSVTYEQYF. CDR3 DNA sequence: TGTGCCAGTAGTAATACCGGGACTAGCGTTACCTACGAGCAGTACTTC.